Below, 12 T cell receptor beta chains from the same sample are listed, as sequenced in a study of blood T cell repertoires in COVID-19. Here immunoSEQ multiplex PCR was the method, and the copy in TCRdb shows in-frame clones only, minus some. Of roughly 97,000 clones listed, approximately 90% are singletons. The sample consisted of peripheral blood. Receptor source: a man aged 55 to 70 with acute or convalescent COVID-19.

The V call is TRBV7-2, the J call TRBJ1-1; 11 bases agree with TRBD1. V lost 1 base, J lost 2 bases, and 0 bases stayed unmatched. Per the germline V gene, CDR1 is SGHTA and CDR2 is FQGNSA. The CDR3 is made up of 15 amino acids. This CDR3 is CASSLGTGGNTEAFF. DNA of the CDR3: TGTGCCAGCAGCTTAGGGACAGGGGGCAACACTGAAGCTTTCTTT.

The genes are TRBV5-4 and TRBJ1-2; 12 nucleotides agree with TRBD1. Germline assignment: CDR1 SGHNT and CDR2 YYREEE (reference sequence). This CDR3 region has 15 residues. V gave up 6 bases and J gave up 8 bases; unmatched junction bases: 11. The CDR3 DNA sequence: TGTGCCAGCACCCTTGGGGGACAGGGGGCGCAAGGCTACACCTTC. Protein product: CASTLGGQGAQGYTF.

For the CDR3, the DNA is TGTGCCAGCTCACCACCGTTTCCGGGAGGCACCGGGGAGCTGTTTTTT. Protein product: CASSPPFPGGTGELFF. This chain joins TRBV18 and TRBJ2-2; 7 nucleotides line up with TRBD2. J gave up 4 bases and V 0 bases, and 5 bases lay outside the gene matches. CDR3 size: 16 residues. Germline loops: CDR1 KGHSH, CDR2 LQKENI.

V and J are TRBV7-2 and TRBJ1-2; TRBD1 matches 7 bases. V dropped 1 base and J dropped 5; count of bases not matched to a gene: 1. The germline V gene has CDR1 SGHTA and CDR2 FQGNSA. This CDR3 comprises 13 residues. CDR3 nucleotides: TGTGCCAGCAGCTTAGTACAGGGGTATGGCTACACCTTC. Translation: CASSLVQGYGYTF.

This clone was picked up a small number of times. The V call is TRBV6-5, the J call TRBJ1-1; no firm D call. Germline assignment: CDR1 MNHEY and CDR2 SVGAGI. Trimming took off 6 bases at V and 1 base at J, with 9 bases between the two ends. CDR3 length: 13 residues. CDR3 residues: CASRPLRNTEAFF. The CDR3 DNA follows: TGTGCCAGCAGGCCCCTGAGGAACACTGAAGCTTTCTTT.

This clone was counted a single time. This rearrangement joins TRBV30 to TRBJ1-5; the D gene is possibly TRBD1 (6 bases). V shed 2 bases and J shed 5 bases, with 13 bases lying between them. Per the germline V gene, CDR1 is GTSNPN and CDR2 is SVGIG (reference sequence). The CDR3 is made up of 14 amino acids. In DNA form, the CDR3 reads TGTGCCTGGAGTCAACAGGGCCATTATCAGCCCCAGCATTTT. Residues: CAWSQQGHYQPQHF.

CDR3: CASSETVGNVGYTF. The CDR3 region has the DNA TGTGCCAGCAGTGAAACAGTGGGTAATGTCGGCTACACCTTC. The rearrangement joins TRBV2 to TRBJ1-2; D uncertain. Germline CDR1 and CDR2: SNHLY and FYNNEI. The germline V and J ends were trimmed by 2 bases and 8 bases, with 15 bases remaining between them. This CDR3 region has 14 residues.

V usage is TRBV18 and J usage is TRBJ1-3; possible D gene TRBD1, 6 bases. CDR1 KGHSH and CDR2 LQKENI come from the germline V gene. There are 14 residues in the CDR3. V shed 3 bases and J shed 4 bases, with 10 bases lying between them. Written as DNA, the CDR3 is TGTGCCAGCTCACCGTCGGACAGCGGAAACACCATATATTTT. Translating gives CASSPSDSGNTIYF.

This chain links TRBV6-5 with TRBJ1-5; the match to TRBD1 covers 10 bases. CDR3 length: 16 amino acids. The germline CDR1 and CDR2 sequences are MNHEY and SVGAGI. V was pared by 4 bases and J by 4 bases, with 7 bases of the junction left unmatched. The CDR3 DNA sequence: TGTGCCAGCAGTTCGCCGGGACAGGGGCGTAATCAGCCCCAGCATTTT. The encoded protein is CASSSPGQGRNQPQHF.

J is TRBJ1-2 and V is TRBV19; D gene ambiguous. CDR3 length equals 15 residues. Per the germline V gene, CDR1 is LNHDA and CDR2 is SQIVND (reference sequence). The V and J ends lost 7 bases and 8 bases respectively, with 23 bases between them. CDR3 residues: CASNPAVGVVGGYTF. Written as DNA, the CDR3 is TGTGCCAGTAACCCGGCGGTGGGTGTGGTTGGGGGCTACACCTTC. The full variable domain, with the rest looked up from reference TRBV19 and TRBJ1-2, is DGGITQSPKYLFRKEGQNVTLSCEQNLNHDAMYWYRQDPGQGLRLIYYSQIVNDFQKGDIAEGYSVSREKKESFPLTVTSAQKNPTAFYLCASNPAVGVVGGYTFGSGTRLTVV.

The gene calls are TRBV18 and TRBJ1-1, with a tentative D call TRBD1 (5 bases). V gave up 5 bases and J gave up 4 bases, with 14 bases separating them. The germline V gene has CDR1 KGHSH and CDR2 LQKENI. The CDR3 runs 14 residues. The CDR3 DNA sequence: TGTGCCAGCTCATCACAGGAGGCGGGCACTGAAGCTTTCTTT. Protein: CASSSQEAGTEAFF.

The chain is built from TRBV3-1 (or the pseudogene TRBV3-2) and TRBJ1-2; D is unresolved. The ends were cut back, 4 bases at V and 4 bases at J, with 13 bases in the middle. The CDR3 runs to 14 residues. Germline V gives CDR1 LGHDT, CDR2 YNNKEL (reference sequence). CDR3 sequence (DNA): TGTGCCAGCAGCCGCCTAAACGAGGGCTATGGCTACACCTTC. This translates into CASSRLNEGYGYTF.